This TCR beta chain was sequenced for a study of CD8 T cells in Susac syndrome. On this clonotype itself: The conserved phenylalanine or tryptophan is not found at the CDR3 terminus, so this likely reflects a read error.

The trim removed 1 base at V and 4 bases at J, leaving 14 bases unmatched. From germline, CDR1 is SGHRS and CDR2 YFSETQ. This CDR3 is built from 17 residues. RNA totalling 0.5 to 1 ug underwent reverse transcription with random hexamers. TCRdb reprocessed the immunoSEQ multiplex PCR reads via MiXCR and lists one record per CDR3 protein. The data show approximately 300,000 distinct CDR3 sequences, with approximately 85% seen just once and roughly 0.21% held by the top ten. Sequencing of TCR beta drew on CD8+ and CD4+ T cells from blood. Treatment-naive patients with stable or active relapsing-remitting disease served as multiple sclerosis controls. TEMRA cells were FACS-enriched, while CD8+ and CD4+ T cells were negatively isolated.

V usage is TRBV5-1 and J usage is TRBJ2-7; 7 bases agree with TRBD1. The sequencing input was CD8+ T cells from PBMCs. The receptor was isolated from a human donor with multiple sclerosis. CDR3 in DNA: TGCGCCAGCAGCTTGTACCGACTCCAGGGGGTCTATTACGAGCAGTACATC. Translation: CASSLYRLQGVYYEQYI.